These T cell receptor beta chains were read from a single sample in a study of long-term antiretroviral therapy in people with HIV. Using immunoSEQ multiplex PCR, the repertoire was profiled, and TCRdb retains in-frame clones only, with some absent. The sample gives roughly 19,000 clones, 86% of which show up once; about 10% is in the top ten. The specimen was unsorted PBMCs, collected 0.5 years after starting antiretroviral therapy. The receptors were sampled from a man aged 40-50 years with HIV. CDR3s include the opening cysteine and the closing phenylalanine or tryptophan. A D gene is named only where the DNA matches it firmly. The size of a clone is reported for some rows only, either as once, few or many, or as a class for expanded clones.

D	V	size	length	J	DNA	CDR3
NA	TRBV18	NA	15	TRBJ1-5	TGTGCCAGCTCACCAACGGACAGCCTCAATCAGCCCCAGCATTTT	CASSPTDSLNQPQHF
TRBD1	TRBV4-3	NA	17	TRBJ1-1	TGCGCCAGCAGCCTCGTCACCGGGACAGCCATGAACACTGAAGCTTTCTTT	CASSLVTGTAMNTEAFF
NA	TRBV18	NA	14	TRBJ2-5	TGTGCCAGCTCCCCCGGGAGCCCCCCAGAGACCCAGTACTTC	CASSPGSPPETQYF
TRBD2	TRBV5-1	NA	15	TRBJ2-7	TGCGCCAGCAGCTTATGGACTAGCGGAACCTACGAGCAGTACTTC	CASSLWTSGTYEQYF
TRBD2	TRBV27	NA	17	TRBJ2-1	TGTGCCAGCAGTTTCTTAGTGACTAGCGGGGGGGGCAATGAGCAGTTCTTC	CASSFLVTSGGGNEQFF
NA	TRBV27	NA	14	TRBJ2-4	TGTGCCAGCAGTCCGCAGGGGGCCAAAAACATTCAGTACTTC	CASSPQGAKNIQYF
NA	TRBV5-1	NA	13	TRBJ1-2	TGCGCCAGCAGCTTGGGAACGGACTATGGCTACACCTTC	CASSLGTDYGYTF
NA	TRBV6-6	once	16	TRBJ2-1	TGTGCCAGCAGTTACTGGGCTGAAAGCTCCTACAATGAGCAGTTCTTC	CASSYWAESSYNEQFF
NA	TRBV29-1	NA	10	TRBJ2-1	TGCAGCGTTCCGAGTAATGAGCAGTTCTTC	CSVPSNEQFF
NA	TRBV5-1	NA	11	TRBJ2-3	TGCGCCAGCAGCTTGGAGGATACGCAGTATTTT	CASSLEDTQYF
TRBD1	TRBV7-9	medium-sized	15	TRBJ2-1	TGTGCCAGCAGCTTATGGGACAGGGATGCCAATGAGCAGTTCTTC	CASSLWDRDANEQFF
NA	TRBV11-3	NA	12	TRBJ1-1	TGTGCCAGCAGCTCAGAGGACAGTGAAGCTTTCTTT	CASSSEDSEAFF
NA	TRBV7-3	NA	13	TRBJ2-1	TGTGCCAGCAGCAATCGGGACGTCAATGAGCAGTTCTTC	CASSNRDVNEQFF
NA	TRBV28	few	14	TRBJ2-7	TGTGCCAGCAGTTTGGTCACTCTACCCTACGAGCAGTACTTC	CASSLVTLPYEQYF
TRBD2	TRBV5-8	NA	14	TRBJ2-7	TGTGCCAGCAGCCAGCTAGCGGGGGGGGGCGAGCAGTACTTC	CASSQLAGGGEQYF
NA	TRBV6-5	NA	15	TRBJ2-2	TGTGCCAGCAGGCGAGGGGGGGATAACACCGGGGAGCTGTTTTTT	CASRRGGDNTGELFF
TRBD2	TRBV25-1	NA	17	TRBJ2-1	TGTGCCAGCAGTCCCCACGGGGGACTAGCGGGTCACAATGAGCAGTTCTTC	CASSPHGGLAGHNEQFF
NA	TRBV19	NA	11	TRBJ2-5	TGTGCCAGTGGTGAAGTTGGGACCCAGTACTTC	CASGEVGTQYF
NA	TRBV7-2	few	16	TRBJ2-2	TGTGCCAGCAGCCCATTGTCTAGGGCTATTTCCGGGGAGCTGTTTTTT	CASSPLSRAISGELFF
NA	TRBV7-9	NA	16	TRBJ2-3	TGTGCCAGCAGCTTAGGAGGTGGGGGGGGCGCAGATACGCAGTATTTT	CASSLGGGGGADTQYF
NA	TRBV29-1	NA	11	TRBJ2-1	TGCAGCGTTGAACTTTGGGGTGAGCAGTTCTTC	CSVELWGEQFF
NA	TRBV5-6	NA	13	TRBJ1-2	TGTGCCAGCAGCTTGAGTCAGGTCTATGGCTACACCTTC	CASSLSQVYGYTF
TRBD1	TRBV9	once	14	TRBJ1-2	TGTGCCAGCAGCGCTATACAGGGGTGGAGTGGCTACACCTTC	CASSAIQGWSGYTF
TRBD2	TRBV6-4	NA	14	TRBJ2-2	TGTGCCAGCAGTGCAGCGGGGTCGGTCGGGGAGCTGTTTTTT	CASSAAGSVGELFF
NA	TRBV7-6	NA	14	TRBJ1-1	TGTGCCAGCGGCCCCGACAGGATGAACACTGAAGCTTTCTTT	CASGPDRMNTEAFF
TRBD1	TRBV27	once	14	TRBJ2-7	TGTGCCAGCAGTCCCGGGACAGTCGTCAACGAGCAGTACTTC	CASSPGTVVNEQYF
TRBD1	TRBV11-3	few	15	TRBJ2-2	TGTGCCAGCAGTAGGACAGGCACCAACACCGGGGAGCTGTTTTTT	CASSRTGTNTGELFF
TRBD1	TRBV5-5	once	15	TRBJ2-5	TGTGCCAGCAGCATCGGACAGGGTTCGGTAGAGACCCAGTACTTC	CASSIGQGSVETQYF
TRBD1	TRBV29-1	once	16	TRBJ1-1	TGCAGCGTTCCCACCCCAGGGGGTAATCTGAACACTGAAGCTTTCTTT	CSVPTPGGNLNTEAFF
NA	TRBV28	NA	16	TRBJ1-2	TGTGCCAGCAGTTCCCCGGGCGAGTCATCCTCTTATGGCTACACCTTC	CASSSPGESSSYGYTF
TRBD2	TRBV11-1	NA	14	TRBJ2-2	TGTGCCAGCAGCTTGACGGGGGGGAGCGGGGAGCTGTTTTTT	CASSLTGGSGELFF
TRBD2	TRBV5-1	NA	15	TRBJ2-3	TGCGCCAGCAGCATAGCGGGAGGCTCCACAGATACGCAGTATTTT	CASSIAGGSTDTQYF
NA	TRBV20-1	NA	11	TRBJ1-2	TGCAGTGCTACTCCCGAAGGGGGCTACACCTTC	CSATPEGGYTF
NA	TRBV11-2	NA	14	TRBJ2-7	TGTGCCAGCAGCTTATCCAGGGTGGGGTACGAGCAGTACTTC	CASSLSRVGYEQYF
NA	TRBV5-1	NA	15	TRBJ1-5	TGCGCCAGCAGAATTACCGCCGGGAGCAATCAGCCCCAGCATTTT	CASRITAGSNQPQHF
TRBD2	TRBV28	once	16	TRBJ2-1	TGTGCCAGCAGTTCACCCGCGGGGGAGGGGAGGGATGAGCAGTTCTTC	CASSSPAGEGRDEQFF
NA	TRBV4-3	NA	14	TRBJ2-7	TGCGCCAGCAGCCAGCGGGACGGCTCCTACGAGCAGTACTTC	CASSQRDGSYEQYF
NA	TRBV5-1	few	15	TRBJ1-1	TGCGCCAGCAGCCCCTTTGGCGGGGAGCTGACTGAAGCTTTCTTT	CASSPFGGELTEAFF
TRBD2	TRBV5-1	NA	12	TRBJ2-7	TGCGCCAGCAGCTGGGGGGGAGACGAGCAGTACTTC	CASSWGGDEQYF
TRBD1	TRBV29-1	NA	12	TRBJ1-2	TGCAGCGCGAGGACAGGCGGAGTTGACTACACCTTC	CSARTGGVDYTF